This TCR beta chain was sequenced during a study of neurological immune-mediated disorders (dated by TCRdb to the late 2010s). Regarding the study in general: Peripheral blood TCR-beta repertoires from patients with HTLV-I-associated myelopathy (HAM/TSP), patients with multiple sclerosis, and healthy controls were compared in the study using UMI-based sequencing. The cohort comprised 68 subjects: some 15 HAM/TSP patients, 35 or so multiple sclerosis patients and 20 healthy controls. The approximately 98 TCR-beta libraries included longitudinal samples, technical triplicates and paired sorted CD4+ and CD8+ T-cell subsets alongside PBMC samples.

Unsorted PBMC libraries were generated from 2 million PBMCs stored in RNAlater at -80 °C until RNA extraction. Peripheral blood was subjected to Ficoll-Hypaque density gradient centrifugation to isolate PBMCs, which were then cryopreserved in liquid nitrogen. Many counts were recorded for this clonotype. The specificity of this receptor is unknown. Base qualities are not provided; no much larger clone lies one nucleotide away. CDR1 and CDR2 are read off the germline V gene (reference sequence) as LNHNV and YYDKDF. V was cut back by 0 bases and J by 4 bases, leaving a gap of 12 bases between them. Taken from cysteine to phenylalanine, the CDR3 has 15 residues. The retained sequence is limited to the CDR3, 45 bases, with the frame set at the first base. cDNA synthesis used template-switch 5'RACE with a primer carrying a 10-nucleotide random unique molecular identifier tagging each TCR transcript. Every sequencing run covered 15-18 subjects and yielded more than 170 million TCR-beta sequences. The RNeasy kit was used for extraction of total RNA. Using the KAPA Real-time Library Amplification kit, TCR-beta VDJ regions were amplified with primers for the TCR constant region and the 5'RACE anchor. Sample indexes and Illumina adaptors were added in a first PCR, after which library yield was increased in a second PCR. After Ampure bead purification, the roughly 650 bp TCR product was size-selected on a 2% E-gel SizeSelection system. Before pooling, library quality was assessed on a Bioanalyzer, concentration was determined with Qubit, and library quantification was performed with the Kapa Library Quantification kit. An Illumina HiSeq 2500 sequenced the libraries paired-end 2 x 150 bp. To increase sequence diversity, about 25-30% phiX was spiked into each library pool. Per the original workflow: The quality-filtered reads were processed with the UMI-based MiGEC pipeline, whose error correction step removed more than 80% of the raw TCR sequences. IMGT germline references were used for alignment of VDJ genes, and clonotypes were defined by a unique CDR3 amino acid sequence together with V-J genes. VDJtools evaluated clonal expansion, Shannon diversity and CDR3 relatedness (CalcPairwiseDistances, ClusterSamples); CLCbio workbench built phylogenetic trees. Clones with at least 8 unique UMIs were defined as expanded, with this threshold being based on coefficient-of-variation modelling across technical triplicates. In TCRdb, the public reads were trimmed at Q25 with fastp and aligned with MiXCR, with productive beta chains retained. Every distinct CDR3 protein forms one entry, paired with its most common genes and DNA. The V and J calls reflect TCRdb's pipeline rather than the authors' work. For this sample the table gives about 48,000 distinct CDR3 sequences, of which around a tenth were detected only once. The top ten hold 21% of the sample.

Study-wide findings and limitations: Expanded clones from different subjects shared no identical CDR3 amino acid sequences, which suggests that TCR-beta repertoires were private in all groups. TCR clonal expansion was highest in HAM/TSP patients and lowest in MS patients, with MS patients falling below even healthy controls.

Sequencing was carried out using PBMCs. The rearrangement joined TRBV15 to TRBJ2-5, with no confidently assigned D gene. The receptor was derived from a woman in her 40s with HTLV-1-associated myelopathy (HAM/TSP). The CDR3 corresponds to CATSRDSPERETQYF. The nucleotide sequence reads TGTGCCACCAGCAGAGATTCACCAGAACGAGAGACCCAGTACTTC. Supplemented by the reference TRBV15 and TRBJ2-5 proteins around the CDR3, the complete variable domain is DAMVIQNPRYQVTQFGKPVTLSCSQTLNHNVMYWYQQKSSQAPKLLFHYYDKDFNNEADTPDNFQSRRPNTSFCFLDIRSPGLGDTAMYLCATSRDSPERETQYFGPGTRLLVL.